The T cell receptor beta chain described here comes from a study of cytomegalovirus exposure and HLA in healthy donors. Study conclusions and caveats: Rarity characterized most TCR sequences, yet some public TCRs appeared in many donors. CMV serostatus was the sole immune exposure data available. The study designated over 150 TCR beta chains cytomegalovirus-associated.

PCR employed 60 Vbeta and 13 Jbeta primers. Assay used: immunoSEQ multiplex PCR; TCRdb lists only in-frame clones, some missing. There are about 260,000 clones in the sample; roughly four fifths occur only once, and 2% to 2.5% lies in the top ten. The CDR3 is 15 amino acids. Germline V gene data show CDR1 as SGHVS and CDR2 as FQNEAQ. V was pared by 4 bases and J by 3 bases, with 6 bases of the junction left unmatched. In regard to this clone: Its specificity is unknown.

The sequenced material came from PBMCs. This rearrangement joins TRBV7-8 to TRBJ2-7; 10 positions agree with TRBD2. The sequence came from a woman in her 40s in good health and CMV-seropositive. The CDR3 sequence is CASSSTTSGIYEQYF. The CDR3 DNA reads TGTGCCAGCAGCTCAACTACTAGCGGGATCTACGAGCAGTACTTC.